The clone carrying this TCR beta chain occurred a few times. Profiling relied on immunoSEQ multiplex PCR, and the TCRdb table lists in-frame clones only, not all of them. The table lists some 270,000 clones, approximately 85% of them singletons. The data stem from a study of blood T cell repertoires in COVID-19. The CDR3 extends over 13 amino acids. V was trimmed by 4 bases and J by 4 bases, leaving 11 bases between them. Per germline, CDR1 LGHDT and CDR2 YNNKEL (reference sequence). The gene calls are TRBV3-1 (or the pseudogene TRBV3-2) and TRBJ2-7; possibly TRBD2 for D (6 bases). This receptor was taken from a woman of 80 years or more with COVID-19, enrolled during active disease. The sample consisted of peripheral blood. CDR3 bases: TGTGCCAGCAGCCCCCCGGGACTTTACGAGCAGTACTTC. It is translated as CASSPPGLYEQYF.